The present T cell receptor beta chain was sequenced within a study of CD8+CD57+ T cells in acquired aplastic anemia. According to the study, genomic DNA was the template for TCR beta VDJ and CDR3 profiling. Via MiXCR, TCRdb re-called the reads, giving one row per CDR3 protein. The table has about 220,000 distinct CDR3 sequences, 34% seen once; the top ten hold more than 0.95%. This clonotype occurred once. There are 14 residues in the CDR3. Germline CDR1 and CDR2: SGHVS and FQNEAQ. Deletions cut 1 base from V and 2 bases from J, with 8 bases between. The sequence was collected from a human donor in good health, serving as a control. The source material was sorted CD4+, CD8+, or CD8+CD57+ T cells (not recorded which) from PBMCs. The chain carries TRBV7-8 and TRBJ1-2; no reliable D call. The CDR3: CASSLGPPNYGYTF. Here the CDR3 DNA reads TGTGCCAGCAGCTTAGGTCCGCCGAACTATGGCTACACCTTC.